Listed below are T cell receptor beta chains from one sample, sequenced in a study of CD8+CD57+ T cells in acquired aplastic anemia. MiXCR, applied by TCRdb to the reads, yields one record per CDR3 protein. The data hold roughly 180,000 distinct CDR3 sequences, with around 50% observed a single time. Material for sequencing was sorted CD4+, CD8+, or CD8+CD57+ T cells (not recorded which) from PBMCs. The source of these receptors is a human donor with aplastic anemia. CDR3s include the opening cysteine and the closing phenylalanine or tryptophan. D genes are given only for firm matches. The size field is filled for only some rows; it gives once, few, many or a size class.

>TRBJ2-1|TRBD2|TRBV9|NA
CASSVGLAGTYNEQFF
TGTGCCAGCAGCGTAGGGCTAGCGGGGACCTACAATGAGCAGTTCTTC
>TRBJ1-2|NA|TRBV15|many
CATSGHGGDYGYTF
TGTGCCACCAGCGGCCATGGGGGTGACTATGGCTACACCTTC
>TRBJ2-3|NA|TRBV7-6|few
CASSSDYSDTQYF
TGTGCCAGCAGCTCGGACTATTCAGATACGCAGTATTTT
>TRBJ1-2|NA|TRBV29-1|few
CSVVSEFYGYTF
TGCAGCGTTGTGTCGGAGTTCTATGGCTACACCTTC
>TRBJ2-1|NA|TRBV10-3|NA
CASSQSTGGSSYNEQFF
TGTGCCAGCAGTCAATCCACCGGAGGGAGCTCCTACAATGAGCAGTTCTTC
>TRBJ1-2|TRBD1|TRBV2|NA
CASIHRDSPNYGYTF
TGTGCCAGCATCCACCGGGACAGCCCCAACTATGGCTACACCTTC
>TRBJ2-1|NA|TRBV14|once
CASSQVLRWSF
TGTGCCAGCAGCCAAGTGCTCAGGTGGTCCTTC
>TRBJ2-7|TRBD2|TRBV11-1|NA
CASSLGAGAARGYEQYF
TGTGCCAGCAGCTTAGGGGCGGGAGCTGCACGGGGCTACGAGCAGTACTTC
>TRBJ2-3|NA|TRBV4-1|NA
CASSQDGGRLSTDTQYF
TGCGCCAGCAGCCAAGATGGAGGACGGCTCTCCACAGATACGCAGTATTTT
>TRBJ1-5|NA|TRBV6-6|many
CASSYSGRQGNQPQHF
TGTGCCAGCAGTTACTCGGGAAGGCAGGGTAATCAGCCCCAGCATTTT
>TRBJ2-2|TRBD1|TRBV6-1|few
CASSRVGTGDTGELFF
TGTGCCAGCAGCCGGGTCGGGACAGGGGATACCGGGGAGCTGTTTTTT
>TRBJ1-3|NA|TRBV7-9|many
CASSRTASGNTIYF
TGTGCCAGCAGCCGGACAGCCTCTGGAAACACCATATATTTT
>TRBJ2-3|NA|TRBV28|NA
CASSLRESSTDTQYF
TGTGCCAGCAGCCTCCGGGAGTCGTCCACAGATACGCAGTATTTT
>TRBJ2-5|TRBD2|TRBV4-2|NA
CASSPSGGAGETQYF
TGTGCCAGCAGCCCCAGCGGGGGGGCCGGAGAGACCCAGTACTTC
>TRBJ2-4|TRBD2|TRBV3-1|few
CASSRTSGGAKNIQYF
TGTGCCAGCAGCCGTACTAGCGGGGGGGCCAAAAACATTCAGTACTTC
>TRBJ2-5|TRBD2|TRBV7-2|few
CASSLEPSGRAQYF
TGTGCCAGCAGCTTAGAACCTAGCGGGAGGGCCCAGTACTTC
>TRBJ1-2|TRBD1|TRBV20-1|NA
CSASPGQGADGYTF
TGCAGTGCCAGCCCCGGGCAGGGGGCTGATGGCTACACCTTC
>TRBJ2-3|NA|TRBV7-3|many
CASGSNVGTDTQYF
TGTGCCAGCGGAAGTAACGTCGGCACAGATACGCAGTATTTT
>TRBJ1-6|NA|TRBV3-1|NA
CASTFTTGPLHF
TGTGCCAGCACCTTCACCACCGGGCCCCTCCACTTT
>TRBJ2-1|TRBD1|TRBV29-1|many
CSFDRGRNEQFF
TGCAGCTTCGACAGGGGGAGGAATGAGCAGTTCTTC
>TRBJ1-1|NA|TRBV10-3|NA
CAISETGEAFF
TGTGCCATCAGTGAGACGGGTGAAGCTTTCTTT
>TRBJ1-1|NA|TRBV12-3/TRBV12-4|NA
CASSFGPWRGEAFF
TGTGCCAGCAGTTTTGGGCCTTGGAGGGGAGAAGCTTTCTTT